These 17 T cell receptor beta chains were all obtained from the same sample, sequenced in a study of blood T cell repertoires in COVID-19. Using immunoSEQ multiplex PCR, the repertoire was profiled, and TCRdb retains in-frame clones only, with some absent. The sample yields tens of thousands of clones, approximately 85% seen once. Sequenced: peripheral blood. The receptors shown here come from a human donor in a cohort sampled during active COVID-19.

In this sample, this clone turned up once. This chain uses TRBV7-2 with TRBJ2-7; 16 positions agree with TRBD2. V shed 5 bases, J shed 6 bases, and the junction held 7 bases outside the gene matches. From germline, CDR1 is SGHTA and CDR2 FQGNSA. The CDR3 totals 16 residues. CDR3 residues: CASSPPGLAGGGEQYF. CDR3 nucleotide sequence: TGTGCCAGCAGCCCGCCGGGACTAGCGGGAGGGGGCGAGCAGTACTTC. Full variable domain (outside the CDR3, taken from reference TRBV7-2 and TRBJ2-7): GAGVSQSPSNKVTEKGKDVELRCDPISGHTALYWYRQSLGQGLEFLIYFQGNSAPDKSGLPSDRFSAERTGGSVSTLTIQRTQQEDSAVYLCASSPPGLAGGGEQYFGPGTRLTVT.

The chain employs TRBV10-3 and TRBJ2-7; 7 nucleotides agree with TRBD1. The germline V gene encodes CDR1 ENHRY and CDR2 SYGVKD. V dropped 8 bases and J dropped 7; count of bases not matched to a gene: 14. This CDR3 contains 14 residues. As DNA, the CDR3 is TGTGCCATCGGCTTAAGAGGGGGCCGGGAAGAGCAGTACTTC. This sequence encodes CAIGLRGGREEQYF.

This rearrangement joins TRBV12-3 or TRBV12-4 to TRBJ1-1, with D possibly TRBD1 on 5 matching bases. Deletions cut 3 bases from V and 4 bases from J, with 9 bases between. CDR3 length equals 13 residues. The CDR3 nucleotides read TGTGCCAGCAGTTTCAGGGTAACCACTGAAGCTTTCTTT. This gives the protein CASSFRVTTEAFF.

This rearrangement joins TRBV9 to TRBJ2-6, with D possibly matching TRBD2 (6 bases). Germline V gene lookup returns CDR1 SGDLS and CDR2 YYNGEE. Trimming shortened V by 7 bases and J by 0 bases, and 11 bases separated the two germline ends. This CDR3 is built from 15 residues. CDR3 sequence (DNA): TGTGCCAGCCTGCGGGGAGACTCTGGGGCCAACGTCCTGACTTTC. This sequence encodes CASLRGDSGANVLTF.

The V call is TRBV9, the J call TRBJ2-7, with 9 bases aligning to TRBD1. This CDR3 is 14 amino acids long. V gave up 1 base and J gave up 4 bases; unmatched junction bases: 3. From germline, CDR1 is SGDLS and CDR2 YYNGEE. CDR3 protein: CASSVTGTGYEQYF. The CDR3 nucleotides read TGTGCCAGCAGCGTAACGGGGACAGGGTACGAGCAGTACTTC.

The CDR3 coding sequence is TGTGCCAGCAGCCGGGACAGTACTAACTATGGCTACACCTTC. Protein product: CASSRDSTNYGYTF. This chain connects TRBV7-9 to TRBJ1-2; 7 nucleotides match TRBD1. The CDR3 has 14 residues. After removal of 5 bases from V and 0 bases from J, the junction contained 3 bases not matched to a gene. Germline CDR1 reads SEHNR; CDR2 reads FQNEAQ (reference sequence).

V is TRBV19 and J is TRBJ1-1; weak D call: TRBD1 (6 bases). The V gene lost 7 bases and the J gene lost 2 bases, with 26 bases spanning the gap. This CDR3 comprises 18 residues. Germline V lookup: CDR1 LNHDA, CDR2 SQIVND (reference sequence). The CDR3 nucleotides are TGTGCCAGTACCGGTGTAGGGGGACGAAGGAGAGTAAACACTGAAGCTTTCTTT. It codes for CASTGVGGRRRVNTEAFF. Together with reference TRBV19 and TRBJ1-1, the CDR3 gives the full variable domain: DGGITQSPKYLFRKEGQNVTLSCEQNLNHDAMYWYRQDPGQGLRLIYYSQIVNDFQKGDIAEGYSVSREKKESFPLTVTSAQKNPTAFYLCASTGVGGRRRVNTEAFFGQGTRLTVV.

This chain uses TRBV9 with TRBJ2-1, with a weak D call TRBD1 (5 bases). The CDR3 consists of 15 residues. The V end lost 3 bases, the J end lost 0 bases, and 10 bases lay between the germline ends. Germline-derived CDR1 and CDR2 are SGDLS and YYNGEE. In nucleotides, the CDR3 is TGTGCCAGCAGCGGCCCAGACAGCTCCTACAATGAGCAGTTCTTC. This translates into CASSGPDSSYNEQFF.

The genes are TRBV19 and TRBJ1-3; the D is unclear. Looked up from germline, CDR1 is LNHDA and CDR2 is SQIVND (reference sequence). V was cut by 3 bases and J by 0 bases, with 9 bases left in between. CDR3 length: 15 amino acids. CDR3: CASSIVQSSGNTIYF. The CDR3 DNA is TGTGCCAGTAGTATCGTACAGAGCTCTGGAAACACCATATATTTT.

The chain links TRBV5-1 to TRBJ1-1; 7 bases map to TRBD1. Germline V CDR1 and CDR2: SGHRS, YFSETQ. There are 14 residues in the CDR3. With V trimmed by 3 bases and J by 0 bases, 2 bases remained unmatched. The CDR3 sequence: CASSSTGMNTEAFF. CDR3 nucleotides: TGCGCCAGCAGCTCGACAGGGATGAACACTGAAGCTTTCTTT.

This rearrangement joins TRBV12-5 to TRBJ1-5, with D hard to call. The CDR3 is made up of 13 amino acids. CDR1 LGHNT and CDR2 FRNRAP come from the germline V gene. Trimming removed 7 bases from V and 4 bases from J, with 11 bases in between. CDR3 nucleotides: TGTGCTAGTGCCCGACGGGAAAATCAGCCCCAGCATTTT. Amino acids: CASARRENQPQHF.

The V gene is TRBV6-5, the J gene TRBJ2-7; no clear D. V lost 5 bases and J 1 base, leaving 6 bases between the germline ends. CDR1 is MNHEY and CDR2 is SVGAGI in the germline V gene. CDR3 length: 12 residues. The CDR3 region is CASSHGSYEQYF. As DNA, the CDR3 is TGTGCCAGCAGTCACGGGTCCTACGAGCAGTACTTC.

This chain links TRBV4-3 with TRBJ1-3; D call uncertain. Germline CDR1 reads LGHNA; CDR2 reads YSLEER. The CDR3 runs to 16 residues. The ends were cut back, 1 base at V and 0 bases at J, with 10 bases in the middle. CDR3 nucleotide sequence: TGCGCCAGCAGCCAAGTTGTAGACACCTCTGGAAACACCATATATTTT. Protein product: CASSQVVDTSGNTIYF.

V is TRBV6-8 and J is TRBJ2-1; the match to TRBD2 covers 7 bases. The CDR3 extends over 17 amino acids. The germline gives CDR1 MNHGY, CDR2 SAAAGT. Trimming at V came to 6 bases and at J to 0 bases, leaving 11 bases not matched to a gene. CDR3 sequence (DNA): TGTGCCAGCAGCCCCCGACTAGCCTCCCACTCCTACAATGAGCAGTTCTTC. This codes for CASSPRLASHSYNEQFF.

This clone was seen only a few times. This chain joins TRBV4-1 and TRBJ2-1; D possibly corresponds to TRBD2 (6 bases). The CDR3 is 17 residues long. Trimming removed 4 bases from V and 4 bases from J, with 20 bases in between. Germline CDR1 MGHRA, CDR2 YSYEKL. CDR3 amino acids: CASSRGASGGSYNEQFF. The DNA of the CDR3 is TGCGCCAGCAGCCGTGGGGCTTCCGGAGGGTCATACAATGAGCAGTTCTTC.

The J gene is TRBJ2-4, the V gene TRBV5-1; TRBD2 aligns across 12 bases. Germline lookup yields CDR1 SGHRS and CDR2 YFSETQ. The CDR3 totals 14 residues. The V gene end was trimmed by 5 bases and the J gene end by 5 bases; junction bases not matched to a gene: 2. CDR3 sequence reads: CASRLAGGENIQYF. The DNA of the CDR3 is TGCGCCAGCAGACTAGCGGGAGGAGAAAACATTCAGTACTTC.

The chain recombines TRBV4-2 with TRBJ2-2; 9 bases match TRBD2. CDR3 length: 15 residues. CDR1 and CDR2 from the germline V gene are LGHNA and YNFKEQ. Trimming at V came to 6 bases and at J to 2 bases, leaving 4 bases not matched to a gene. DNA for the CDR3: TGTGCCAGCAGGGCTAGCGGGGCTAACACCGGGGAGCTGTTTTTT. It is translated as CASRASGANTGELFF.